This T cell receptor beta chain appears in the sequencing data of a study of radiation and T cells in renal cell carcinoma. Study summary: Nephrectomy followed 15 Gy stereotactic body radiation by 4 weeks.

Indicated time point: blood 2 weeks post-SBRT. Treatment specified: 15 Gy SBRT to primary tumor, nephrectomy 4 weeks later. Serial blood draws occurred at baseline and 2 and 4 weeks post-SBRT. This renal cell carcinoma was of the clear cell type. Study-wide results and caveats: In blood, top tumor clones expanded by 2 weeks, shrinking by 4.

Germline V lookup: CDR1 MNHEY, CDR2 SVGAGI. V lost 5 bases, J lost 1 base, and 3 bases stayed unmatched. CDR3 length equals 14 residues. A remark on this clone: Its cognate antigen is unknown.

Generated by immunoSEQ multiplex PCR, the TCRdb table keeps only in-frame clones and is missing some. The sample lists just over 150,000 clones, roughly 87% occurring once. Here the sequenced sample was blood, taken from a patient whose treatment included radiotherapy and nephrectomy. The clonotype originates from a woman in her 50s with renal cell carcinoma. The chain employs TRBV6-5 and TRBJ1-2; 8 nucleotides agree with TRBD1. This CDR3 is CASSRDRINYGYTF. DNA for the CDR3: TGTGCCAGCAGTCGGGACAGGATTAACTATGGCTACACCTTC.